The 12 T cell receptor beta chains presented below share a single source sample, sequenced in a study of beta chain features in type 1 diabetes. General study points: Moderately but significantly shorter TCRB CDR3s were found in Type 1 diabetes patients in all four CD4+ subsets.

Antigen specificity for these receptors is unknown. Expressed TCRB transcripts were sequenced because the entire RNA isolate underwent reverse transcription. Sequencing used immunoSEQ multiplex PCR; TCRdb keeps in-frame clones, though not all of them. Of around 650,000 clones listed, around 12% are singletons. What was sequenced was naive CD4+ T cells from blood. These receptor sequences come from a man in his thirties or forties with type 1 diabetes.

This clone occurred a few times. This chain joins TRBV6-6 and TRBJ2-3, with D possibly TRBD1 on 5 matching bases. V lost 6 bases and J lost 1, with 11 bases in between. The CDR3 is 14 amino acids. CDR1 MNHNY and CDR2 SVGAGI come from the germline V gene (reference sequence). The CDR3 reads CASSRRDGTDTQYF. The CDR3 DNA sequence: TGTGCCAGCAGCCGCAGGGATGGCACAGATACGCAGTATTTT.

V gene TRBV30 combines with J gene TRBJ1-2, with D perhaps matching TRBD1 (5 bases). V was pared by 0 bases and J by 7 bases, with 15 bases between. CDR1 is GTSNPN and CDR2 is SVGIG in the germline V gene (reference sequence). This CDR3 is built from 14 residues. Written as DNA, the CDR3 is TGTGCCTGGAGTGTTTACCCAGGGTTGAGTGGCTACACCTTC. It translates to CAWSVYPGLSGYTF. Variable domain in full (rest from reference TRBV30 and TRBJ1-2): SQTIHQWPATLVQPVGSPLSLECTVEGTSNPNLYWYRQAAGRGLQLLFYSVGIGQISSEVPQNLSASRPQDRQFILSSKKLLLSDSGFYLCAWSVYPGLSGYTFGSGTRLTVV.

This chain links TRBV11-2 with TRBJ2-1; 14 bases are a match to TRBD2. Germline V gene sequence: CDR1 SGHAT, CDR2 FQNNGV. The V and J ends lost 6 bases and 5 bases, in that order; junction bases with no gene match: 9. This CDR3 spans 17 amino acids. CDR3 sequence (DNA): TGTGCCAGCAGTCCCGGAGGGACTAGCGGGGGAAACAATGAGCAGTTCTTC. Translating it yields CASSPGGTSGGNNEQFF. The entire variable domain, with the rest obtained from reference TRBV11-2 and TRBJ2-1, is as follows: EAGVAQSPRYKIIEKRQSVAFWCNPISGHATLYWYQQILGQGPKLLIQFQNNGVVDDSQLPKDRFSAERLKGVDSTLKIQPAKLEDSAVYLCASSPGGTSGGNNEQFFGPGTRLTVL.

V and J are TRBV4-2 and TRBJ2-7; D perhaps matches TRBD1 (6 bases). This CDR3 is built from 16 residues. CDR1 and CDR2 (germline): LGHNA, YNFKEQ. With 4 bases removed from V and 2 bases from J, the gap between germline ends came to 18 bases. In DNA, the CDR3 is TGTGCCAGCAGCCCTGGGACAACGGGTCGAACCTACGAGCAGTACTTC. This codes for CASSPGTTGRTYEQYF.

Remarks on this clone: The identical CDR3 is also encoded by other nucleotide sequences in the sample. The V call is TRBV7-2, the J call TRBJ1-5, with a possible D match to TRBD1 (5 bases). Germline CDR1 and CDR2: SGHTA and FQGNSA. V was trimmed by 1 base and J by 2 bases, leaving 12 bases between them. There are 16 residues in the CDR3. The CDR3 DNA sequence: TGTGCCAGCAGCTTAGTTGGGGCGTCGGGCAATCAGCCCCAGCATTTT. Translating it yields CASSLVGASGNQPQHF. The entire variable domain, with the rest obtained from reference TRBV7-2 and TRBJ1-5, is as follows: GAGVSQSPSNKVTEKGKDVELRCDPISGHTALYWYRQSLGQGLEFLIYFQGNSAPDKSGLPSDRFSAERTGGSVSTLTIQRTQQEDSAVYLCASSLVGASGNQPQHFGDGTRLSIL.

This clone was seen only a few times. CDR3 amino acids: CASATKIDEQYF. CDR3 nucleotide sequence: TGTGCCAGCGCCACGAAGATCGACGAGCAGTACTTC. This chain joins TRBV2 and TRBJ2-7; no clear D. CDR1 and CDR2 (germline): SNHLY, FYNNEI. This CDR3 contains 12 residues. Trimming removed 8 bases from V and 5 bases from J, with 13 bases in between.

This clone was counted between two and nine times. The rearrangement links TRBV6-5 to TRBJ1-2; D remains ambiguous. In germline, CDR1 is MNHEY, CDR2 SVGAGI. V lost 5 bases and J 2 bases, leaving 9 bases between the germline ends. The CDR3 runs to 13 residues. CDR3: CASSSKANYGYTF. The CDR3 DNA is TGTGCCAGCAGTAGTAAAGCAAACTATGGCTACACCTTC.

This clone has a handful of counts. The chain recombines TRBV7-9 with TRBJ1-4, with 9 bases lining up with TRBD1. The V and J ends lost 4 bases and 8 bases, in that order; junction bases with no gene match: 5. This CDR3 region has 14 residues. Germline V gene sequence: CDR1 SEHNR, CDR2 FQNEAQ (reference sequence). CDR3 in DNA: TGTGCCAGCAGCTCCCGGACAGGGGACGAAAAACTGTTTTTT. Translated, it gives CASSSRTGDEKLFF.

The chain employs TRBV7-2 and TRBJ1-2; D call uncertain. Germline V gene lookup returns CDR1 SGHTA and CDR2 FQGNSA. The CDR3 sequence is 13 residues long. The V end was cut by 5 bases, the J end by 0 bases, with 7 bases between. The CDR3 region is CASSPLANYGYTF. The CDR3 nucleotides read TGTGCCAGCAGCCCACTAGCTAACTATGGCTACACCTTC.

The rearrangement links TRBV27 to TRBJ2-7; TRBD2 matches 13 bases. The V and J ends lost 5 bases and 7 bases, in that order; junction bases with no gene match: 5. Germline loops: CDR1 MNHEY, CDR2 SMNVEV (reference sequence). CDR3 length: 14 residues. CDR3 sequence: CASSLGLAGDEQYF. CDR3 DNA: TGTGCCAGCAGTCTCGGACTAGCGGGGGATGAGCAGTACTTC.

This clone was recorded a few times. The genes are TRBV7-9 and TRBJ2-3, with TRBD1 matching 7 bases. J gave up 1 base and V 5 bases, and 6 bases lay outside the gene matches. CDR3 length: 15 residues. Germline V gene data show CDR1 as SEHNR and CDR2 as FQNEAQ (reference sequence). CDR3 nucleotide sequence: TGTGCCAGCAGCGCCGGCACAGGGGGCACAGATACGCAGTATTTT. Protein: CASSAGTGGTDTQYF.

This clone showed up just a few times. This chain connects TRBV7-2 to TRBJ2-3; 7 bases are a match to TRBD2. J lost 3 bases, V lost 4 bases, and 13 bases had no gene match. Germline assignment: CDR1 SGHTA and CDR2 FQGNSA. There are 17 residues in the CDR3. The CDR3 coding sequence is TGTGCCAGCAGCTCCACGGGTCGGACTAGTTTTACAGATACGCAGTATTTT. This translates into CASSSTGRTSFTDTQYF.